This T cell receptor beta chain was recovered during a study of identical twins listed by TCRdb under 2016. Background for the entire study: The study deep-sequenced TCR alpha and beta repertoires from monozygotic twins, unrelated adults of various ages and cord blood to test whether fetal clonotypes persist. To rule out contamination, the twin experiments were replicated at different times with different library preparation protocols.

Details on this clonotype: Its recognized antigen is unknown. No clone much larger than this one lies a single base away; base qualities are absent.

Only healthy Caucasian donors were included. The researchers also sequenced three unrelated adults who were not twins: a male aged 18 to 30, a male aged 50 to 60, and a female aged 50 to 60. Using Miltenyi CD45RO+ enrichment and human naive T-cell isolation kits, memory (CD45RO+) and naive T cells were isolated from PBMC. On the study overall, not on this receptor specifically: Out-of-frame TCR alpha sequences shared between twins showed an excess of low generation-probability sequences compared with coincidental sharing between unrelated individuals. Abundant cord blood beta clonotypes had fewer insertions, young adult naive repertoires showed a similar but weaker trend, and memory repertoires showed no such trend. A weaker excess of twin sharing was found in beta out-of-frame sequences because the signal-to-noise ratio was lowered by fewer shared sequences. Zero-insertion analyses could be partly confounded by invariant T cells such as MAIT and iNKT, though diverse VJ usage argued against such confounding for most clonotypes. Because the same donors could not be followed over many years, conclusions were based on cross-sectional statistical analysis. Recombination models systematically underestimated out-of-frame TCR alpha sharing in monozygotic twins but agreed with sharing between unrelated individuals.

CDR1 SNHLY and CDR2 FYNNEI are derived from the germline V gene. There are 13 amino acids in the CDR3, from cysteine to phenylalanine inclusive. The CDR3 DNA has 39 bases and is translated from base 1. The germline ends are 9 bases apart after V is trimmed by 3 bases and J by 3 bases. The receptor library was made with 5' RACE. TCRdb shows the sequencer as Illumina HiSeq 2000. Template switching added a universal primer binding site, and the final cDNA carried a unique molecular identifier that allowed TCR cDNA molecules to be counted accurately. First-strand cDNA for TCR alpha and beta chains was synthesized from specific primers in the conserved constant-segment region. To control for contamination, each cDNA library was double barcoded with a SMART-Mk sample barcode plus Illumina barcodes. TruSeq adapter sequences, together with Illumina sample barcodes, were added in two successive PCR steps. The Illumina HiSeq platform was used with custom primers to sequence TCR alpha and beta cDNA libraries. The source study handled its data this way. Raw reads were processed with MiGEC to extract unique molecular identifiers, and MiXCR was used to determine CDR3 positions. For each individual, recombination models were inferred using an EM algorithm with the repgenHMM and IGoR tools. Shared clonotypes were analyzed with the tcR package in R, and sharing was normalized by the product of cloneset sizes. To study raw recombination free of thymic and clonal selection effects, out-of-frame nonproductive sequences were analyzed. The public sequencing data were trimmed at Q25 with fastp and processed into clonotypes with MiXCR by TCRdb, which kept only in-frame beta chains. One record per CDR3 amino acid sequence lists the most common genes and DNA. TCRdb, not the authors, supplied the V and J calls. This sample comprises around 670,000 distinct CDR3 sequences, 6% to 6.5% of them detected only once. The ten most abundant clones make up about 2% of the sample.

Input material: naive T cells sorted from blood. Sample cell subset or site, as interpreted from the label and publication: cells isolated with a human naive T-cell isolation kit. The chain couples TRBV2 to TRBJ2-7; the D segment cannot be called with confidence. This sequence was found in a man aged 18 to 30 in good health. The CDR3 region reads CASSERRGYEQYF. The bases read TGTGCCAGCAGTGAGCGGAGAGGCTACGAGCAGTACTTC.